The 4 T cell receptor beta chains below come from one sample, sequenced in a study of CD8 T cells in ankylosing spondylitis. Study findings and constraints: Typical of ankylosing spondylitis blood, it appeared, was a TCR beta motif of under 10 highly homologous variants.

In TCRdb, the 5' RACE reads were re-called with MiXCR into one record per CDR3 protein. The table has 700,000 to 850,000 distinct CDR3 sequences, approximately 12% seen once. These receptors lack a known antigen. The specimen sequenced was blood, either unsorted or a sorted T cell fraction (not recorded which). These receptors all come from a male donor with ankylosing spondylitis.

The CDR3 DNA reads as TGTGCCAGCAGAAAATTCGGACAGGGGGGATACAATGAGCAGTTCTTC. It is translated as CASRKFGQGGYNEQFF. The chain combines TRBV28 with TRBJ2-1, with TRBD1 matching over 10 bases. Losses at the gene ends were 6 bases for V and 4 bases for J; bases not matched to a gene: 9. This CDR3 comprises 16 residues. In germline, CDR1 is MDHEN, CDR2 SYDVKM.

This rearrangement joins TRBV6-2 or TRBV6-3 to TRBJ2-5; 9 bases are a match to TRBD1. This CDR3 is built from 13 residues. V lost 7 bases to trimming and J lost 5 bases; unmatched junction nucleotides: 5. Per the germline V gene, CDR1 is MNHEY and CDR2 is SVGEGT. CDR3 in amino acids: CASKGQGIETQYF. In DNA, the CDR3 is TGTGCCAGCAAAGGACAGGGGATTGAGACCCAGTACTTC.

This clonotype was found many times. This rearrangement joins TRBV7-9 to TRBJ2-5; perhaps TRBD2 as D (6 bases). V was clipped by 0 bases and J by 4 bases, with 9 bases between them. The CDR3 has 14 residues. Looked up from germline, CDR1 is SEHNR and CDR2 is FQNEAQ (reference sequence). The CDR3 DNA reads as TGTGCCAGCAGCTTAGCTAACGGGGGAGAGACCCAGTACTTC. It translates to CASSLANGGETQYF.

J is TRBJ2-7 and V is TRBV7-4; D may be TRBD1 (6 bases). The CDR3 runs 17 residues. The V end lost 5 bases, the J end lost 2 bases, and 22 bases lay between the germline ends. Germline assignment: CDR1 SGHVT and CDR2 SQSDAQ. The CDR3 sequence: CASSLPPRDTITYEQYF. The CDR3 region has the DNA TGTGCCAGCAGCCTTCCCCCCCGGGACACCATAACCTACGAGCAGTACTTC.